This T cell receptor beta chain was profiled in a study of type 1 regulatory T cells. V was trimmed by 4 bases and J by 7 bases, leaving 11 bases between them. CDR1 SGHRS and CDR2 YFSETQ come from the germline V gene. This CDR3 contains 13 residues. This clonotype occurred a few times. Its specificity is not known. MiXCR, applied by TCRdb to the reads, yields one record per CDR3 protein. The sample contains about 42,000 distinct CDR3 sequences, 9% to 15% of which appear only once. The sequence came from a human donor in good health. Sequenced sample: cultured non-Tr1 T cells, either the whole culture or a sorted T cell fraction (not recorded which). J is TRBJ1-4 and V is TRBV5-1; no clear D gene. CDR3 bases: TGCGCCAGCAGCCCCCTCGAAGGTGAAAAACTGTTTTTT. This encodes CASSPLEGEKLFF.